A single sample is the source of the 32 T cell receptor beta chains below, sequenced in a study of cytomegalovirus exposure and HLA in healthy donors. The PCR made use of 60 Vbeta and 13 Jbeta primers. Profiling relied on immunoSEQ multiplex PCR, and the TCRdb table lists in-frame clones only, not all of them. The repertoire holds 60,000 to 70,000 clones, with about 60% as singletons. Sequenced: PBMCs. The receptors come from a woman between 45 and 60 years old in good health and CMV-seronegative.

The chain couples TRBV15 to TRBJ2-2; D not certain. This CDR3 has 14 amino acids. Trimming removed 1 base from V and 1 base from J, with 4 bases in between. The germline CDR1 and CDR2 sequences are LNHNV and YYDKDF (reference sequence). CDR3 loop: CATSRGRNTGELFF. CDR3 DNA sequence: TGTGCCACCAGCAGAGGGAGGAACACCGGGGAGCTGTTTTTT.

The chain uses TRBV5-1 and TRBJ1-2; the D gene is possibly TRBD1 (5 bases). Trimming removed 4 bases from V and 5 bases from J, with 18 bases in between. The germline V gene encodes CDR1 SGHRS and CDR2 YFSETQ. This CDR3 region has 15 residues. In DNA, the CDR3 is TGCGCCAGCAGCACCGACGGGGGAGTAGGGTATGGCTACACCTTC. It encodes CASSTDGGVGYGYTF.

V and J are TRBV2 and TRBJ1-5, with D possibly matching TRBD1 (6 bases). The CDR3 consists of 14 residues. Trimming cost V 9 bases and J 4 bases, with 16 bases left between them. Per germline, CDR1 SNHLY and CDR2 FYNNEI. The CDR3 sequence: CASTYRARNQPQHF. Written as DNA, the CDR3 is TGTGCCAGTACCTACAGGGCTCGGAATCAGCCCCAGCATTTT.

This clone turned up a few times. The chain employs TRBV5-1 and TRBJ1-2; the D is unclear. The CDR3 has 14 residues. The V end was cut by 0 bases, the J end by 0 bases, with 6 bases between. CDR1 is SGHRS, CDR2 YFSETQ, per germline. Here the CDR3 reads CASSLGLPNYGYTF. The DNA for the CDR3 is TGCGCCAGCAGCTTGGGACTCCCTAACTATGGCTACACCTTC.

This clone was counted between two and nine times. V and J are TRBV29-1 and TRBJ2-2; D remains unclear. The length of the CDR3 is 14 residues. V gave up 3 bases and J gave up 0 bases, with 8 bases separating them. Germline lookup yields CDR1 SQVTM and CDR2 ANQGSEA. CDR3 loop: CSVDGRPNTGELFF. DNA for the CDR3: TGCAGCGTTGATGGCAGGCCGAACACCGGGGAGCTGTTTTTT.

The sample holds a few counts of this clone. The chain combines TRBV6-5 with TRBJ2-7, with a tentative D call TRBD1 (6 bases). Germline V CDR1 and CDR2: MNHEY, SVGAGI. V lost 6 bases to trimming and J lost 2 bases, with 14 bases between them. The CDR3 spans 14 residues. In DNA form, the CDR3 reads TGTGCCAGCAGCCAACAGGGTGGTGCCTACGAGCAGTACTTC. It encodes CASSQQGGAYEQYF.

This chain connects TRBV19 to TRBJ2-7; 9 positions match TRBD2. V was clipped by 5 bases and J by 0 bases; unmatched bases: 5. The length of the CDR3 is 15 residues. Germline V CDR1 and CDR2: LNHDA, SQIVND (reference sequence). CDR3 residues: CASSASGMSSYEQYF. The CDR3 nucleotides read TGTGCCAGTAGTGCTAGCGGGATGAGCTCCTACGAGCAGTACTTC.

V gene TRBV5-1 combines with J gene TRBJ2-3, with TRBD2 identical over 11 bases. Germline CDR1 SGHRS, CDR2 YFSETQ. V lost 3 bases, J lost 7 bases, and 4 bases stayed unmatched. The CDR3 totals 14 residues. The CDR3 nucleotides read TGCGCCAGCAGCTACACTAGCGGGAGTTATACGCAGTATTTT. Its protein is CASSYTSGSYTQYF. Drawing the rest from reference TRBV5-1 and TRBJ2-3, the complete variable domain is KAGVTQTPRYLIKTRGQQVTLSCSPISGHRSVSWYQQTPGQGLQFLFEYFSETQRNKGNFPGRFSGRQFSNSRSEMNVSTLELGDSALYLCASSYTSGSYTQYFGPGTRLTVL.

The chain is built from TRBV25-1 and TRBJ2-7, with 10 bases identical to TRBD1. Germline V gene lookup returns CDR1 MGHDK and CDR2 SYGVNS. The J segment lost 3 bases and the V segment lost 6 bases, leaving 5 bases of the junction unmatched. The CDR3 extends over 14 amino acids. As DNA, the CDR3 is TGTGCCAGCAGCGCCGGGACAGGGGTCTACGAGCAGTACTTC. The encoded protein is CASSAGTGVYEQYF.

The chain links TRBV19 to TRBJ2-1, with 11 nucleotides matching TRBD1. The ends lost 7 bases at V and 3 bases at J; junction bases unmatched: 5. The CDR3 totals 15 residues. CDR1 is LNHDA, CDR2 SQIVND, per germline (reference sequence). Here the CDR3 DNA reads TGTGCCAGTATTGACGGGACAGGGGGCTACAATGAGCAGTTCTTC. It encodes CASIDGTGGYNEQFF. The variable domain in full, with the rest retrieved from reference TRBV19 and TRBJ2-1, is DGGITQSPKYLFRKEGQNVTLSCEQNLNHDAMYWYRQDPGQGLRLIYYSQIVNDFQKGDIAEGYSVSREKKESFPLTVTSAQKNPTAFYLCASIDGTGGYNEQFFGPGTRLTVL.

The chain joins TRBV4-3 to TRBJ2-2, with 7 positions matching TRBD2. Germline V gene data show CDR1 as LGHNA and CDR2 as YSLEER. The CDR3 loop spans 17 amino acids. Trimming removed 5 bases from V and 3 bases from J; junction bases left unmatched: 12. CDR3 nucleotides: TGCGCCAGCAGCTTACAGCCGGGACGGGGGGACACCGGGGAGCTGTTTTTT. Amino acid sequence: CASSLQPGRGDTGELFF.

This clone was seen a single time. V and J are TRBV4-1 and TRBJ1-2, with TRBD1 matching 11 bases. This CDR3 is built from 16 residues. The V gene end was trimmed by 3 bases and the J gene end by 7 bases; junction bases not matched to a gene: 10. Germline-derived CDR1 and CDR2 are MGHRA and YSYEKL. Here the CDR3 reads CASSQVPGQGDGGYTF. The CDR3, as DNA: TGCGCCAGCAGCCAGGTGCCGGGACAGGGGGATGGTGGCTACACCTTC.

This chain joins TRBV6-5 and TRBJ1-1, with TRBD1 as a possible D gene (6 bases). V lost 4 bases and J 4 bases, leaving 13 bases between the germline ends. This CDR3 is 14 amino acids long. The V gene's germline CDR1 is MNHEY and CDR2 SVGAGI. DNA of the CDR3: TGTGCCAGCAGTTCCCCCAGGGGTCGCACTGAAGCTTTCTTT. Protein: CASSSPRGRTEAFF.

The chain combines TRBV7-3 with TRBJ1-1; D possibly corresponds to TRBD1 (5 bases). Germline V lookup: CDR1 SGHTA, CDR2 FQGTGA. This CDR3 is built from 15 residues. With 2 bases removed from V and 1 base from J, the gap between germline ends came to 11 bases. Written as DNA, the CDR3 is TGTGCCAGCAGCTTAGGGGCAGGAGAGAACACTGAAGCTTTCTTT. It codes for CASSLGAGENTEAFF.

V is TRBV7-6 and J is TRBJ2-3; 10 bases are shared with TRBD1. This CDR3 has 14 amino acids. The trim removed 5 bases at V and 8 bases at J, leaving 7 bases unmatched. Germline CDR1 and CDR2: SGHVS and FNYEAQ. CDR3 DNA sequence: TGTGCCAGCAGCCGAGGGACAGGGGTCTCTACGCAGTATTTT. Amino acid sequence: CASSRGTGVSTQYF.

This clone has a handful of counts. The rearrangement joins TRBV6-5 to TRBJ1-5, with no clear D. Germline CDR1 reads MNHEY; CDR2 reads SVGAGI. The CDR3 is 13 residues long. Trimming shortened V by 0 bases and J by 4 bases, and 4 bases separated the two germline ends. CDR3 loop: CASSYSANQPQHF. As DNA, the CDR3 is TGTGCCAGCAGTTACTCGGCTAATCAGCCCCAGCATTTT.

CDR3 protein: CASSLGGTSDGETQYF. The CDR3 region has the DNA TGCGCCAGCAGCTTGGGAGGGACTAGCGATGGGGAGACCCAGTACTTC. The chain uses TRBV5-1 and TRBJ2-5; TRBD2 matches at 10 bases. With V trimmed by 0 bases and J by 5 bases, 7 bases remained unmatched. The CDR3 has 16 amino acids. The germline V gene encodes CDR1 SGHRS and CDR2 YFSETQ.

This clone was counted a few times. This chain links TRBV5-4 with TRBJ2-2; 7 nucleotides match TRBD1. CDR1 is SGHNT, CDR2 YYREEE, per germline (reference sequence). This CDR3 contains 15 residues. With 0 bases clipped from V and 1 base from J, the junction kept 0 bases outside the gene matches. The CDR3 DNA follows: TGTGCCAGCAGCTTGGGACAGGGGAACACCGGGGAGCTGTTTTTT. Translation gives CASSLGQGNTGELFF.

This chain joins TRBV5-1 and TRBJ2-7, with a tentative D call TRBD2 (5 bases). CDR3 length equals 13 residues. Trimming shortened V by 2 bases and J by 3 bases, and 9 bases separated the two germline ends. CDR1 is SGHRS and CDR2 is YFSETQ in the germline V gene. CDR3 coding DNA: TGCGCCAGCAGCTTATCCACTAGCTACGAGCAGTACTTC. It encodes CASSLSTSYEQYF. The full variable domain, in which reference TRBV5-1 and TRBJ2-7 provide the parts outside the CDR3, is KAGVTQTPRYLIKTRGQQVTLSCSPISGHRSVSWYQQTPGQGLQFLFEYFSETQRNKGNFPGRFSGRQFSNSRSEMNVSTLELGDSALYLCASSLSTSYEQYFGPGTRLTVT.

This chain joins TRBV6-4 and TRBJ1-4; 8 bases are a match to TRBD1. V lost 7 bases, J lost 8 bases, and 12 bases stayed unmatched. This CDR3 is 15 amino acids long. Germline loops: CDR1 MRHNA, CDR2 SNTAGT. CDR3 coding DNA: TGTGCCAGCATCTCCCGCAGGGGGCGAGAGGAAAAACTGTTTTTT. This encodes CASISRRGREEKLFF.

This chain uses TRBV28 with TRBJ1-3; D uncertain. The CDR3 has 13 amino acids. Germline values: CDR1 MDHEN, CDR2 SYDVKM. V dropped 6 bases and J dropped 0 bases, with 6 bases sitting between them. CDR3 loop: CASSRGSGNTIYF. The CDR3, as DNA: TGTGCCAGCAGCCGGGGCTCTGGAAACACCATATATTTT.

The chain joins TRBV7-3 to TRBJ2-6, with D hard to call. The V gene's germline CDR1 is SGHTA and CDR2 FQGTGA. The length of the CDR3 is 14 residues. V was cut by 5 bases and J by 2 bases, with 7 bases left in between. CDR3 sequence reads: CASSPNTGANVLTF. For the CDR3, the DNA is TGTGCCAGCAGCCCGAACACTGGGGCCAACGTCCTGACTTTC.

The J gene is TRBJ2-5, the V gene TRBV5-1; maybe TRBD1 (6 bases). V was trimmed by 4 bases and J by 3 bases, leaving 16 bases between them. The germline V gene encodes CDR1 SGHRS and CDR2 YFSETQ. The CDR3 is made up of 15 amino acids. The CDR3 sequence is CASSNTGMGEETQYF. The CDR3 DNA is TGCGCCAGCAGCAATACAGGGATGGGGGAAGAGACCCAGTACTTC. Looking up the rest from reference TRBV5-1 and TRBJ2-5 gives the full variable domain: KAGVTQTPRYLIKTRGQQVTLSCSPISGHRSVSWYQQTPGQGLQFLFEYFSETQRNKGNFPGRFSGRQFSNSRSEMNVSTLELGDSALYLCASSNTGMGEETQYFGPGTRLLVL.

V is TRBV5-1 and J is TRBJ1-4; possible D gene TRBD1, 6 bases. CDR1 and CDR2 (germline): SGHRS, YFSETQ. Trimming shortened V by 0 bases and J by 11 bases, and 14 bases separated the two germline ends. The CDR3 sequence is 14 residues long. The CDR3 nucleotides read TGCGCCAGCAGCTTGGAGGGACACCGTGAGAAACTGTTTTTT. This codes for CASSLEGHREKLFF.

V usage is TRBV5-1 and J usage is TRBJ2-6; 8 positions match TRBD1. The germline V gene encodes CDR1 SGHRS and CDR2 YFSETQ. The CDR3 sequence is 16 residues long. The J segment lost 0 bases and the V segment lost 4 bases, leaving 3 bases of the junction unmatched. Here the CDR3 reads CASSGQGRSGANVLTF. DNA of the CDR3: TGCGCCAGCAGCGGACAGGGCCGCTCTGGGGCCAACGTCCTGACTTTC.

CDR3 bases: TGCGCCAGCAGCTTGGACCCTACGACAGGAGACACCGGGGAGCTGTTTTTT. It encodes CASSLDPTTGDTGELFF. The chain links TRBV5-1 to TRBJ2-2; TRBD1 is a possible D gene (6 bases). Germline CDR1 reads SGHRS; CDR2 reads YFSETQ. Trimming took 0 bases from V and 3 from J, leaving 15 bases between them. The CDR3 consists of 17 residues.

V is TRBV9 and J is TRBJ2-5; 8 nucleotides align to TRBD2. Germline assignment: CDR1 SGDLS and CDR2 YYNGEE. This CDR3 is 16 amino acids long. Trimming removed 0 bases from V and 0 bases from J; junction bases left unmatched: 4. The CDR3 spells CASSVEGLADQETQYF. The CDR3 region has the DNA TGTGCCAGCAGCGTAGAAGGACTAGCAGACCAAGAGACCCAGTACTTC.

The rearrangement links TRBV19 to TRBJ1-5; TRBD1 might be the D (5 bases). The CDR3 is 16 amino acids. Germline loops: CDR1 LNHDA, CDR2 SQIVND (reference sequence). The germline V and J ends were trimmed by 3 bases and 6 bases, with 18 bases remaining between them. CDR3 in amino acids: CASSMVGEGTFQPQHF. The CDR3 DNA follows: TGTGCCAGTAGTATGGTCGGGGAGGGGACGTTTCAGCCCCAGCATTTT. Supplemented by reference TRBV19 and TRBJ1-5, the full variable domain reads DGGITQSPKYLFRKEGQNVTLSCEQNLNHDAMYWYRQDPGQGLRLIYYSQIVNDFQKGDIAEGYSVSREKKESFPLTVTSAQKNPTAFYLCASSMVGEGTFQPQHFGDGTRLSIL.

The V call is TRBV4-2, the J call TRBJ2-5, with 7 bases matching TRBD2. This CDR3 region has 14 residues. In germline, CDR1 is LGHNA, CDR2 YNFKEQ. V trimming: 3 bases; J trimming: 5 bases; junction bases outside the gene matches: 6. DNA of the CDR3: TGTGCCAGCAGCCAGGGTGGGGGGGGTGAGACCCAGTACTTC. This encodes CASSQGGGGETQYF.

V gene TRBV6-5 combines with J gene TRBJ1-1; D is perhaps TRBD1 (5 bases). The V and J ends lost 7 bases and 0 bases respectively, with 9 bases between them. CDR1 is MNHEY, CDR2 SVGAGI, per germline. This CDR3 region has 13 residues. The CDR3 spells CASTWGLNTEAFF. The CDR3 DNA reads as TGTGCCAGCACCTGGGGCCTGAACACTGAAGCTTTCTTT.

This chain links TRBV7-9 with TRBJ2-7; 7 nucleotides align to TRBD1. This CDR3 spans 14 amino acids. The trim removed 2 bases at V and 2 bases at J, leaving 3 bases unmatched. The germline V gene has CDR1 SEHNR and CDR2 FQNEAQ (reference sequence). This CDR3 is CASSLRDSTYEQYF. The DNA of the CDR3 is TGTGCCAGCAGCTTAAGGGACAGTACCTACGAGCAGTACTTC.

V is TRBV11-2 and J is TRBJ2-7, with D possibly matching TRBD2 (5 bases). From germline, CDR1 is SGHAT and CDR2 FQNNGV. CDR3 length: 14 residues. V lost 4 bases, J lost 2 bases, and 12 bases lay in between. The CDR3 is CASSSQAEAYEQYF. The DNA for the CDR3 is TGTGCCAGCAGCTCCCAAGCGGAGGCCTACGAGCAGTACTTC.